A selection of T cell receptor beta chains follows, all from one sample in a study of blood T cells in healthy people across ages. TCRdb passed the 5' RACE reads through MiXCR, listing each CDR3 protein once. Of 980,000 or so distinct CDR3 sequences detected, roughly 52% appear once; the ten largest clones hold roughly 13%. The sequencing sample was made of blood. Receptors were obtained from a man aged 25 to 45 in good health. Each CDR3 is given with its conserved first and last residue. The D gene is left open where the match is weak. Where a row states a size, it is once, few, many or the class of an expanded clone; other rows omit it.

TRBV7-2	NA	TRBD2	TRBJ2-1	TGTGCCAGCAGCTTAGGTCTACTAGCGTGGGGAGATTACAATGAGCAGTTCTTC	CASSLGLLAWGDYNEQFF
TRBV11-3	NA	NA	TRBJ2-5	TGTGCCAGCAGCCCTACCCTTTGGGGGAACCAAGAGACCCAGTACTTC	CASSPTLWGNQETQYF
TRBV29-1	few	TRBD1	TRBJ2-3	TGCAGCGTTGACGTTGGGACAGGGGGCTTTGGCTTCACAGATACGCAGTATTTT	CSVDVGTGGFGFTDTQYF
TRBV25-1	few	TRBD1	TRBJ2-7	TGTGCCAGCAGTGAACTCCGGGACAGAATCTACGAGCAGTACTTC	CASSELRDRIYEQYF
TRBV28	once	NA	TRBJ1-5	TGTGCCAGCAGTTTGCTGCCAGGGAAATCCATCCAGCCCCAGCATTTT	CASSLLPGKSIQPQHF
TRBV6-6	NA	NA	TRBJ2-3	TGTGCCAGCAGTCCCCCGGAGTCAGATACGCAGTATTTT	CASSPPESDTQYF
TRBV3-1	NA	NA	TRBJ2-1	TGTGCCAGCAGTTTTACAAGCCCCTTAGAGCGCAGCTCCTACAATGAGCAGTTCTTC	CASSFTSPLERSSYNEQFF
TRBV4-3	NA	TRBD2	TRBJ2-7	TGCGCCAGCAGCCAAGACGGGGGGGGCCTGCAGTACTTC	CASSQDGGGLQYF
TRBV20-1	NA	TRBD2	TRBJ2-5	TGCAGTGCTAGAACCACAACTAGCGGACAAGAGACCCAGTACTTC	CSARTTTSGQETQYF
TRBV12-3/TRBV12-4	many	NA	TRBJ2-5	TGTGCCAGCGTCGGGTTCCAAGAGACCCAGTACTTC	CASVGFQETQYF